This T cell receptor (beta chain) emerged from a study of blood T cell repertoires in COVID-19. This clone was recorded once. Sequenced by immunoSEQ multiplex PCR; TCRdb stores in-frame clones only, minus some. The sample has about 360,000 clones, approximately 86% seen once. Input material: peripheral blood. This clonotype was obtained from a human donor in a cohort sampled during active COVID-19.

The CDR3 here is CASSRTGGEKLFF. The CDR3 region has the DNA TGCGCCAGCAGCCGGACAGGGGGCGAAAAACTGTTTTTT. The chain combines TRBV4-1 with TRBJ1-4, with 11 bases lining up with TRBD1. Germline assignment: CDR1 MGHRA and CDR2 YSYEKL. This CDR3 has 13 residues. With 4 bases clipped from V and 8 bases from J, the junction kept 0 bases outside the gene matches.